These T cell receptor beta chains were read from a single sample in a study of T cell repertoires in cytomegalovirus infection. The antigens of these receptors remain unknown. TCRdb called the reads again in MiXCR, with one record for every CDR3 protein. This sample yields 600,000 to 700,000 distinct CDR3 sequences, of which roughly 33% are seen a single time; 18% belongs to the top ten. This specimen consisted of cultured PBMCs, obtained from culture after CMV antigen stimulation. Receptors were obtained from a human donor in good health (CMV status not recorded). Some clones in this sample may be carry-over from other donors' samples. Each CDR3 is given with its conserved first and last residue. The D gene is left open where the match is weak. Expanded clones are given a class, and other clones once, few, many or no size at all.

NA	TRBV6-1	TRBJ1-1	few	CASSEPTVLNTEAFF	TGTGCCAGCAGTGAACCGACGGTTTTGAACACTGAAGCTTTCTTT
NA	TRBV12-5	TRBJ1-1	few	CASGLGGNTEAFF	TGTGCTAGTGGTTTAGGGGGGAACACTGAAGCTTTCTTT
NA	TRBV15	TRBJ1-5	few	CATSREGRANQPQHF	TGTGCCACCAGCAGAGAGGGGCGGGCCAATCAGCCCCAGCATTTT
NA	TRBV7-9	TRBJ1-4	few	CASSIESGRPNEKLFF	TGTGCCAGCAGCATAGAATCAGGGCGGCCTAATGAAAAACTGTTTTTT
NA	TRBV7-6	TRBJ1-1	few	CASSPIGLIMNTEAFF	TGTGCCAGCAGCCCCATAGGCCTAATCATGAACACTGAAGCTTTCTTT
TRBD2	TRBV5-1	TRBJ2-1	NA	CASSLGLAGGRGEQFF	TGCGCCAGCAGCTTAGGACTAGCGGGAGGGAGAGGTGAGCAGTTCTTC
NA	TRBV7-6	TRBJ2-1	NA	CASSLTPDEQFF	TGTGCCAGCAGCTTAACCCCGGATGAGCAGTTCTTC
TRBD2	TRBV27	TRBJ2-5	NA	CASSMKAGVTRETQYF	TGTGCCAGCAGCATGAAAGCGGGAGTGACAAGAGAGACCCAGTACTTC
NA	TRBV11-2	TRBJ1-1	few	CASRQGWGNTEAFF	TGTGCCAGCAGACAGGGATGGGGAAACACTGAAGCTTTCTTT
NA	TRBV7-8	TRBJ2-7	NA	CASSLGTVTDEQYF	TGTGCCAGCAGCTTAGGGACAGTTACGGACGAGCAGTACTTC
TRBD2	TRBV4-1	TRBJ2-7	NA	CASSPYPSSGLYEQYF	TGCGCCAGCAGCCCCTACCCTTCTAGCGGCCTATACGAGCAGTACTTC
TRBD1	TRBV7-2	TRBJ2-7	NA	CTSSSDRGSYEQYF	TGTACCAGCAGCTCGGACAGGGGATCCTACGAGCAGTACTTC
TRBD1	TRBV19	TRBJ1-2	NA	CASVSVDRGQGYTF	TGTGCCAGTGTGTCCGTCGACAGGGGACAAGGCTACACCTTC
TRBD1	TRBV28	TRBJ1-4	once	CASSQWNDRGEKLFF	TGTGCCAGCAGCCAATGGAACGACAGGGGTGAAAAACTGTTTTTT
NA	TRBV5-5	TRBJ1-5	many	CASSLLSGQPQHF	TGTGCCAGCAGCTTGTTGTCCGGTCAGCCCCAGCATTTT
NA	TRBV7-7	TRBJ2-1	few	CASSLGPDDEQFF	TGTGCCAGCAGCTTAGGCCCTGACGATGAGCAGTTCTTC
NA	TRBV20-1	TRBJ1-1	NA	CSARRRGQGTEAFF	TGCAGTGCTAGGCGGAGGGGCCAGGGGACTGAAGCTTTCTTT
NA	TRBV15	TRBJ2-7	NA	CATSTAAGEQYF	TGTGCCACCAGCACCGCGGCGGGCGAGCAGTACTTC
NA	TRBV7-2	TRBJ2-3	many	CASSLVGGAGYTKGDTQYF	TGTGCCAGCAGCTTAGTCGGCGGAGCGGGTTACACCAAAGGAGATACGCAGTATTTT
NA	TRBV7-8	TRBJ1-2	many	CASSLLGTRDYGYTF	TGTGCCAGCAGCTTATTGGGTACACGGGACTATGGCTACACCTTC
TRBD1	TRBV7-2	TRBJ2-1	NA	CASSLGMDRAANEQFF	TGTGCCAGCAGCTTAGGGATGGACAGGGCAGCCAATGAGCAGTTCTTC
TRBD1	TRBV20-1	TRBJ2-7	NA	CSAMTGYDEQYF	TGCAGTGCTATGACAGGGTACGACGAGCAGTACTTC
NA	TRBV6-5	TRBJ1-2	NA	CASSNSGSGGAFYGYTF	TGTGCCAGCAGCAACTCGGGTAGCGGGGGCGCGTTTTATGGCTACACCTTC
NA	TRBV20-1	TRBJ2-7	NA	CSAQSGDEQYF	TGCAGTGCCCAGAGTGGGGACGAGCAGTACTTC
TRBD1	TRBV6-1	TRBJ1-2	NA	CASSQGVFSYTF	TGTGCCAGCAGTCAGGGGGTTTTTAGCTACACCTTC
NA	TRBV7-2	TRBJ2-3	few	CASRQGLADTQYF	TGTGCCAGTAGACAGGGACTTGCAGATACGCAGTATTTT
NA	TRBV20-1	TRBJ2-7	NA	CSARGVHSPTSYEQYF	TGCAGTGCTAGAGGGGTCCACAGCCCGACCTCCTACGAGCAGTACTTC
TRBD1	TRBV5-1	TRBJ1-1	NA	CASSQGTANTEAFF	TGCGCCAGCAGCCAAGGGACAGCGAACACTGAAGCTTTCTTT
NA	TRBV4-1	TRBJ2-7	NA	CASSQVGVGEQYF	TGCGCCAGCAGCCAAGTAGGGGTCGGCGAGCAGTACTTC
NA	TRBV7-6	TRBJ2-1	NA	CASSLGGVLYNEQFF	TGTGCCAGCAGCTTAGGCGGGGTCCTCTACAATGAGCAGTTCTTC
NA	TRBV7-6	TRBJ2-3	NA	CASSLTDLSTDTQYF	TGTGCCAGCAGCTTAACGGACTTGAGCACAGATACGCAGTATTTT
NA	TRBV6-1	TRBJ2-7	NA	CASSSYSGSYEQYF	TGTGCCAGCAGTTCCTATAGCGGATCCTACGAGCAGTACTTC
TRBD1	TRBV18	TRBJ2-1	NA	CASSRQGQASYNEQFF	TGTGCCAGCTCCCGACAGGGCCAGGCGTCCTACAATGAGCAGTTCTTC
NA	TRBV6-1	TRBJ2-1	few	CASRKSRDFYNEQFF	TGTGCCAGCAGAAAGAGCCGGGACTTTTACAATGAGCAGTTCTTC
TRBD2	TRBV7-2	TRBJ2-3	many	CASSLVTSGSTDTQYF	TGTGCCAGCAGCTTAGTGACTAGCGGGAGCACAGATACGCAGTATTTT
NA	TRBV7-2	TRBJ2-1	NA	CASSLRGARSNEQFF	TGTGCCAGCAGCTTACGGGGGGCTCGGAGCAATGAGCAGTTCTTC
TRBD1	TRBV5-1	TRBJ1-5	NA	CASSLAPGQNNQPQHF	TGCGCCAGCAGCTTGGCCCCGGGACAGAACAATCAGCCCCAGCATTTT
TRBD2	TRBV12-5	TRBJ2-3	NA	CASGLGWGGSAPPPSTDTQYF	TGTGCTAGTGGTTTGGGTTGGGGCGGGAGTGCCCCTCCCCCTAGCACAGATACGCAGTATTTT
TRBD1	TRBV6-5	TRBJ1-6	NA	CASEMTGRGKSPLHF	TGTGCCAGCGAGATGACAGGGCGTGGTAAATCACCCCTCCACTTT
TRBD2	TRBV9	TRBJ2-3	NA	CASSATSGLTDTQYF	TGTGCCAGCAGCGCCACTAGCGGCCTCACAGATACGCAGTATTTT
NA	TRBV15	TRBJ1-5	NA	CATSRAGLAQHF	TGTGCCACCAGCAGAGCCGGTTTGGCCCAGCATTTT
NA	TRBV2	TRBJ1-2	NA	CASSFPAGYTF	TGTGCCAGCAGTTTCCCCGCGGGCTACACCTTC
TRBD2	TRBV5-6	TRBJ2-1	few	CASSLEAGREFF	TGTGCCAGCAGCTTGGAAGCGGGGAGGGAGTTCTTC
NA	TRBV4-1	TRBJ1-1	NA	CASSQDKVNTEAFF	TGCGCCAGCAGCCAAGATAAGGTTAACACTGAAGCTTTCTTT
TRBD1	TRBV7-2	TRBJ1-4	NA	CASSVRQGIGEKLFF	TGTGCCAGCAGCGTCAGACAGGGAATAGGGGAAAAACTGTTTTTT
NA	TRBV7-8	TRBJ1-2	few	CASSMGAPNYGYTF	TGTGCCAGCAGCATGGGGGCGCCTAACTATGGCTACACCTTC
NA	TRBV4-2	TRBJ1-1	NA	CASSQVRRESAFF	TGTGCCAGCAGCCAAGTTCGGCGGGAGTCAGCTTTCTTT